These 29 T cell receptor beta chains share one sample of origin, sequenced in a study of liver allograft versus peripheral blood T cells. Study overall: The authors compared T cell receptor repertoires in transplanted livers with recipients' peripheral blood repertoires.

TCRdb re-called the reads through MiXCR, storing one row per CDR3 protein. The sample has around 12,000 distinct CDR3 sequences, about 18% seen once; the top ten hold 1.5% to 2.5%. These receptors were obtained from a human patient who had a liver transplant. Some of the T cells might come from the graft donor.

This clonotype appeared a few times. This chain links TRBV30 with TRBJ2-7; 7 bases agree with TRBD1. The CDR3 sequence is 15 residues long. CDR1 is GTSNPN and CDR2 is SVGIG in the germline V gene (reference sequence). V shed 3 bases and J 2 bases; nucleotides not matched to a gene: 10. In DNA form, the CDR3 reads TGTGCCTGGAGGCGAGAAACAGGGGCGACCTACGAGCAGTACTTC. As protein: CAWRRETGATYEQYF. Using reference TRBV30 and TRBJ2-7 for the parts outside the CDR3, the full variable domain is SQTIHQWPATLVQPVGSPLSLECTVEGTSNPNLYWYRQAAGRGLQLLFYSVGIGQISSEVPQNLSASRPQDRQFILSSKKLLLSDSGFYLCAWRRETGATYEQYFGPGTRLTVT.

This sequence joins TRBV2 and TRBJ1-1; D gene unclear. Germline V gene sequence: CDR1 SNHLY, CDR2 FYNNEI. CDR3 length: 11 residues. The germline V and J ends were trimmed by 8 bases and 7 bases, with 11 bases remaining between them. DNA for the CDR3: TGTGCCAGCGTTTGGAGGGTTGAAGCTTTCTTT. Residues: CASVWRVEAFF.

This clonotype rates as medium-sized (0.01 to 0.1%). The chain is built from TRBV14 and TRBJ1-2; D ambiguous. The CDR3 has 13 residues. Trimming took off 3 bases at V and 3 bases at J, with 8 bases between the two ends. Germline CDR1 SGHDN, CDR2 FVKESK. CDR3 sequence reads: CASSQRRYYGYTF. The CDR3 bases are TGTGCCAGCAGCCAGCGTCGCTACTATGGCTACACCTTC.

This clonotype qualifies as medium-sized (0.01 to 0.1%). The chain carries TRBV24-1 and TRBJ2-1; 15 nucleotides line up with TRBD2. The germline CDR1 and CDR2 sequences are KGHDR and SFDVKD. This CDR3 is 19 amino acids long. J lost 0 bases, V lost 4 bases, and 6 bases had no gene match. The CDR3 region is CATSDSGTSGRFSYNEQFF. CDR3 coding DNA: TGTGCCACCAGTGACTCCGGGACTAGCGGGAGGTTCTCCTACAATGAGCAGTTCTTC.

This clonotype ranks as medium-sized. The CDR3 DNA is TGTGCCAGTAGTCCAACGGACAGCTCTGGAAACACCATATATTTT. Its translation: CASSPTDSSGNTIYF. The gene calls are TRBV19 and TRBJ1-3; TRBD1 might be the D (6 bases). Trimming left V 5 bases short and J 0 bases short, with 11 bases between. The germline CDR1 and CDR2 sequences are LNHDA and SQIVND (reference sequence). The CDR3 contains 15 residues.

Within the sample, this clonotype is medium-sized. This chain links TRBV18 with TRBJ2-3; D not resolved. The CDR3 runs 13 residues. Between the trimmed V and J ends, which lost 2 bases and 2 bases, there was a span of 5 bases. The germline CDR1 and CDR2 sequences are KGHSH and LQKENI. For the CDR3, the DNA is TGTGCCAGCTCACCATCGCTCACAGATACGCAGTATTTT. Encoded protein: CASSPSLTDTQYF.

The chain combines TRBV7-2 with TRBJ1-2; tentatively, D is TRBD1 (5 bases). The germline gives CDR1 SGHTA, CDR2 FQGNSA. Trimming shortened V by 7 bases and J by 0 bases, and 15 bases separated the two germline ends. There are 15 residues in the CDR3. The CDR3 region has the DNA TGTGCCAGCACCTCCACGGTGGGGGCTAACTATGGCTACACCTTC. It translates to CASTSTVGANYGYTF.

The sample holds many counts of this clonotype. CDR3 sequence reads: CATTGQGSYEQYF. For the CDR3, the DNA is TGTGCCACCACTGGACAGGGGTCCTACGAGCAGTACTTC. The chain uses TRBV10-3 and TRBJ2-7, with 9 bases that match TRBD1. In germline, CDR1 is ENHRY, CDR2 SYGVKD. The CDR3 covers 13 residues. The V and J ends lost 10 bases and 1 base, in that order; junction bases with no gene match: 5.

Of note for this clonotype: One end of the junction fails to match germline, which may point to a read error. The chain has TRBV11-2 and TRBJ1-4, with 7 bases lining up with TRBD1. Germline CDR1 and CDR2: SGHAT and FQNNGV. This CDR3 contains 15 residues. In nucleotides, the CDR3 is TGTGACAGCAGCTCTATGACAGGGAGGAATGAAAAACTGTTTTTT. It yields the protein CDSSSMTGRNEKLFF.

The chain carries TRBV11-3 and TRBJ2-1; weak D call: TRBD2 (6 bases). Deletions cut 5 bases from V and 5 bases from J, with 13 bases between. Germline loops: CDR1 SGHNT, CDR2 YENEEA. The length of the CDR3 is 14 residues. DNA for the CDR3: TGTGCCAGCAGCCCCGGGAGCCACAACAATGAGCAGTTCTTC. This sequence encodes CASSPGSHNNEQFF.

By sample fraction, this clonotype is medium-sized. The chain recombines TRBV19 with TRBJ2-7; TRBD2 agrees at 10 bases. Per germline, CDR1 LNHDA and CDR2 SQIVND (reference sequence). V lost 3 bases to trimming and J lost 3 bases; unmatched junction nucleotides: 8. The CDR3 sequence is 16 residues long. In nucleotides, the CDR3 is TGTGCCAGTAGTATTGCAAGTAGCGGGAGGATCTACGAGCAGTACTTC. It encodes CASSIASSGRIYEQYF. Complete variable domain (other parts from reference TRBV19 and TRBJ2-7): DGGITQSPKYLFRKEGQNVTLSCEQNLNHDAMYWYRQDPGQGLRLIYYSQIVNDFQKGDIAEGYSVSREKKESFPLTVTSAQKNPTAFYLCASSIASSGRIYEQYFGPGTRLTVT.

Turning to this clonotype: A clone one base away is much larger, so this may be a read error. The CDR3 nucleotides are TGTGCCAGCAGTGAACTGTCTCGGGAGGAGACCCAGTACTTC. Amino acids: CASSELSREETQYF. The genes are TRBV6-1 and TRBJ2-5, with a possible D match to TRBD2 (6 bases). CDR3 size: 14 residues. Germline CDR1 is MNHNS and CDR2 is SASEGT. The V end lost 2 bases, the J end lost 5 bases, and 12 bases lay between the germline ends.

This clonotype was seen ten or more times. The chain has TRBV28 and TRBJ1-1; 10 bases are a match to TRBD1. The CDR3 sequence is 16 residues long. The ends lost 2 bases at V and 3 bases at J; junction bases unmatched: 6. The germline V gene encodes CDR1 MDHEN and CDR2 SYDVKM. The CDR3 loop is CASSLPGTGVDTEAFF. CDR3 coding DNA: TGTGCCAGCAGTTTACCAGGGACAGGGGTTGACACTGAAGCTTTCTTT.

By share, this clonotype ranks as medium-sized (0.01 to 0.1%). The V gene is TRBV6-2 or TRBV6-3, the J gene TRBJ2-1; D tentatively fits TRBD1 or TRBD2 (5 bases each). Trimming took 7 bases from V and 6 from J, leaving 13 bases between them. There are 13 residues in the CDR3. The germline CDR1 and CDR2 sequences are MNHEY and SVGEGT. CDR3 amino acids: CASKRRGGNEQFF. The CDR3 region has the DNA TGTGCCAGCAAGCGGCGTGGGGGCAATGAGCAGTTCTTC.

This clonotype has only a few counts. This sequence joins TRBV10-3 and TRBJ2-5, with TRBD1 matching 10 bases. The trim removed 3 bases at V and 0 bases at J, leaving 4 bases unmatched. Germline-derived CDR1 and CDR2 are ENHRY and SYGVKD. The CDR3 sequence is 16 residues long. The CDR3 loop reads CAISDLDRGDQETQYF. The CDR3 bases are TGTGCCATCAGTGATCTGGACAGGGGGGACCAAGAGACCCAGTACTTC.

The rearrangement links TRBV20-1 to TRBJ1-2; possibly TRBD1 for D (6 bases). Germline V gene data show CDR1 as DFQATT and CDR2 as SNEGSKA (reference sequence). Trimming removed 1 base from V and 4 bases from J, with 7 bases in between. The CDR3 contains 12 residues. The CDR3 protein is CSARARGYGYTF. In DNA form, the CDR3 reads TGCAGTGCTAGAGCCAGGGGCTATGGCTACACCTTC.

This clonotype is medium-sized by share. The genes are TRBV19 and TRBJ1-5; D may be TRBD1 (6 bases). The germline V gene encodes CDR1 LNHDA and CDR2 SQIVND (reference sequence). This CDR3 is 15 amino acids long. Trimming removed 8 bases at V and 0 bases at J, with 14 bases between. The chain's CDR3 is CASAPTGISNQPQHF. The CDR3 coding sequence is TGTGCCAGTGCGCCCACAGGGATTAGCAATCAGCCCCAGCATTTT.

This clonotype was observed a handful of times. The germline gene is not matched at one end of the junction; a read error may be the cause. The chain carries TRBV27 and TRBJ2-5, with D hard to call. This CDR3 has 15 residues. The V gene's germline CDR1 is MNHEY and CDR2 SMNVEV (reference sequence). CDR3 DNA sequence: TGTGCCAGCAGTTTAGTCGACGACGGGCAAGGGACCCAGTACTTC. This gives the protein CASSLVDDGQGTQYF.

V and J are TRBV3-1 and TRBJ2-1; D perhaps matches TRBD2 (5 bases). The ends were cut back, 1 base at V and 8 bases at J, with 9 bases in the middle. The germline gives CDR1 LGHDT, CDR2 YNNKEL (reference sequence). CDR3 length equals 13 residues. The CDR3 region has the DNA TGTGCCAGCAGCCAAGTAGCGCCCCATGAGCAGTTCTTC. As protein: CASSQVAPHEQFF.

By frequency in the sample, this clonotype is medium-sized. This chain connects TRBV7-9 to TRBJ1-1; 8 bases are shared with TRBD1. The germline V gene has CDR1 SEHNR and CDR2 FQNEAQ (reference sequence). J gave up 3 bases and V 6 bases, and 15 bases lay outside the gene matches. This CDR3 is built from 17 residues. The CDR3 DNA follows: TGTGCCAGCAGACCCATTTACCGACAGGGGACGGACACTGAAGCTTTCTTT. It specifies CASRPIYRQGTDTEAFF.

The chain has TRBV7-2 and TRBJ2-7; 10 nucleotides match TRBD1. From germline, CDR1 is SGHTA and CDR2 FQGNSA. V trimming: 5 bases; J trimming: 7 bases; junction bases outside the gene matches: 5. CDR3 length: 13 amino acids. CDR3 nucleotide sequence: TGTGCCAGCAGCCCGGGACAGGGGAGGGAGCAGTACTTC. Translating gives CASSPGQGREQYF.

The CDR3 reads CASSLAVAGQDYGYTF. The CDR3 DNA reads TGTGCCAGCAGCTTGGCCGTGGCAGGGCAGGATTATGGCTACACCTTC. This chain joins TRBV5-4 and TRBJ1-2; D perhaps matches TRBD1 (5 bases). Deletions cut 0 bases from V and 5 bases from J, with 17 bases between. From germline, CDR1 is SGHNT and CDR2 YYREEE (reference sequence). This CDR3 has 16 residues. Complete variable domain (other parts from reference TRBV5-4 and TRBJ1-2): ETGVTQSPTHLIKTRGQQVTLRCSSQSGHNTVSWYQQALGQGPQFIFQYYREEENGRGNFPPRFSGLQFPNYSSELNVNALELDDSALYLCASSLAVAGQDYGYTFGSGTRLTVV.

This clonotype occurred a few times. This chain uses TRBV7-9 with TRBJ1-2, with unresolved D. V gave up 5 bases and J gave up 2 bases, with 6 bases separating them. The CDR3 covers 12 residues. CDR1 is SEHNR, CDR2 FQNEAQ, per germline (reference sequence). The CDR3 sequence: CASSPQNYGYTF. The CDR3 region has the DNA TGTGCCAGCAGCCCCCAGAACTATGGCTACACCTTC.

Judged by abundance, this clonotype is medium-sized (0.01 to 0.1%). The V gene is TRBV6-2 or TRBV6-3, the J gene TRBJ2-1; D unclear. Per the germline V gene, CDR1 is MNHEY and CDR2 is SVGEGT. Trimming took 2 bases from V and 7 from J, leaving 15 bases between them. The CDR3 contains 15 residues. CDR3 nucleotide sequence: TGTGCCAGCAGTTACAGGCAGGAAAGTAGGAATGAGCAGTTCTTC. It is translated as CASSYRQESRNEQFF.

V and J are TRBV12-3 or TRBV12-4 and TRBJ1-5, with D uncertain. The CDR3 length is 12 residues. Trimming pared 4 bases from V and 14 bases from J, leaving 15 bases between. CDR3 residues: CASSSSPGMKHF. Written as DNA, the CDR3 is TGTGCCAGCAGTTCCTCCCCCGGGATGAAGCATTTT.

This clonotype came up many times. The rearrangement links TRBV6-2 or TRBV6-3 to TRBJ1-5; possible D gene TRBD1, 5 bases. CDR3 length: 12 residues. V was trimmed by 6 bases and J by 3 bases, leaving 6 bases between them. Germline values: CDR1 MNHEY, CDR2 SVGEGT. The CDR3 protein is CASRDNNQPQHF. CDR3 sequence (DNA): TGTGCCAGCAGGGACAACAATCAGCCCCAGCATTTT.

This clonotype was observed a handful of times. The rearrangement joins TRBV5-6 to TRBJ2-1; no clear D gene. The CDR3 runs 13 residues. V was clipped by 4 bases and J by 4 bases, with 9 bases between them. Germline CDR1 reads SGHDT; CDR2 reads YYEEEE. The CDR3 sequence: CASSLRRYNEQFF. DNA of the CDR3: TGTGCCAGCAGCCTTAGACGGTACAATGAGCAGTTCTTC.

In its sample, this clonotype was seen a few times. The chain is built from TRBV18 and TRBJ2-5; 7 bases map to TRBD1. Germline-derived CDR1 and CDR2 are KGHSH and LQKENI. V gave up 3 bases and J gave up 9 bases; unmatched junction bases: 10. The CDR3 is 14 amino acids. CDR3 sequence: CASSPGTAELAQYF. In DNA form, the CDR3 reads TGTGCCAGCTCACCCGGGACAGCAGAGTTGGCCCAGTACTTC.

Concerning this clonotype itself: A single base separates this from a much larger clone, so it may be a read error. The genes are TRBV28 and TRBJ2-1; tentative D call: TRBD1 (6 bases). Germline loops: CDR1 MDHEN, CDR2 SYDVKM. Trimming took off 5 bases at V and 0 bases at J, with 8 bases between the two ends. This CDR3 has 14 amino acids. The chain's CDR3 is CASSQQGSYNEQFF. The DNA for the CDR3 is TGTGCCAGCAGTCAACAGGGCTCCTACAATGAGCAGTTCTTC.